This T cell receptor (beta chain) was recorded in a study of cytomegalovirus exposure and HLA in healthy donors. Overall study context: Researchers previously reported finding just under 120 million unique TCR beta sequences from approximately 200 million T cells. Study observations and caveats: Presence/absence analysis assumed near-uniform sequencing depth across donors. It was reportedly the case that the classifier diagnosed cytomegalovirus status with high specificity and sensitivity.

Concerning this clone: What it binds is not known.

PCR amplification relied on 60 Vbeta primers (plus 13 Jbeta primers). Assay: immunoSEQ multiplex PCR; the TCRdb copy retains only in-frame clones and omits some. The specimen's table records roughly 140,000 clones. Germline-derived CDR1 and CDR2 are LNHDA and SQIVND (reference sequence). The V segment lost 6 bases and the J segment 3 bases; nucleotides outside the gene matches: 2. The CDR3 runs to 13 residues. Sequenced material: PBMCs. This TCR came from a male donor in good health and CMV-seronegative. The V and J genes are TRBV19 and TRBJ2-7; TRBD1 aligns across 10 bases. CDR3 nucleotides: TGTGCCAGTAGCCGGGACAGGGGCTACGAGCAGTACTTC. Protein sequence: CASSRDRGYEQYF.